The 14 T cell receptor beta chains given below trace back to one sample, sequenced in a study of breast tumors, draining lymph nodes, adjacent tissues. TCRdb analysed the multiplex PCR reads with MiXCR anew, one entry per CDR3 protein. Of approximately 200,000 distinct CDR3 sequences in the sample, around 29% were seen once. Axillary draining lymph nodes of breast cancer patients supplied the node samples. The specimen sequenced was axillary lymph node tissue. The receptors come from a female donor with breast cancer. Some clones in this sample may be carry-over from other donors' samples.

This clonotype was picked up a small number of times. This clone may be a read error of a much larger clone one base away. The gene calls are TRBV20-1 and TRBJ2-7; D is ambiguous. The CDR3 loop spans 13 amino acids. Germline V CDR1 and CDR2: DFQATT, SNEGSKA (reference sequence). CDR3 in DNA: TGCAGTGCTAGAGATCTGCGGAACTACGCGCAGTACTTC. As protein: CSARDLRNYAQYF.

This clonotype was recorded many times. The V call is TRBV19, the J call TRBJ1-2; 12 nucleotides line up with TRBD1. The CDR3 spans 17 residues. The junction had 12 bases not matched to a gene; V was cut back by 5 bases and J by 5 bases. The germline V gene has CDR1 LNHDA and CDR2 SQIVND (reference sequence). CDR3 residues: CASSPWDRGRGSYGYTF. DNA for the CDR3: TGTGCCAGTAGTCCCTGGGACAGGGGGCGCGGAAGTTATGGCTACACCTTC.

This clonotype is medium-sized in the sample. The V call is TRBV7-2, the J call TRBJ2-3; D unclear. The germline V gene encodes CDR1 SGHTA and CDR2 FQGNSA. V was cut by 5 bases and J by 2 bases, with 2 bases left in between. The CDR3 spans 11 residues. The CDR3 loop is CASSLTDTQYF. CDR3 in DNA: TGTGCCAGCAGCCTCACAGATACGCAGTATTTT.

A few counts support this clonotype. Given a much more abundant clone one base away, this may be a read error. The chain links TRBV2 to TRBJ1-5; D remains unclear. The CDR3 runs to 14 residues. Germline-derived CDR1 and CDR2 are SNHLY and FYNNEI. The CDR3 region is CTSKDRKWEQPQHF. CDR3 DNA: TGTACCAGCAAGGACCGTAAATGGGAGCAGCCCCAGCATTTT.

As for this clonotype: This may be a read error, as it is one base from a much larger clone. The rearrangement links TRBV5-4 to TRBJ2-3, with 7 bases identical to TRBD2. The ends lost 4 bases at V and 2 bases at J; junction bases unmatched: 10. This CDR3 region has 16 residues. Looked up from germline, CDR1 is SGHNT and CDR2 is YYREEE (reference sequence). The CDR3 spells CASSTGTTGATDTQYF. CDR3 DNA: TGTGCCAGCAGCACGGGGACTACCGGGGCCACAGATACGCAGTATTTT.

The chain recombines TRBV11-2 with TRBJ2-1, with 8 positions matching TRBD2. V trimming: 8 bases; J trimming: 6 bases; junction bases outside the gene matches: 9. The CDR3 loop spans 14 amino acids. Per germline, CDR1 SGHAT and CDR2 FQNNGV. The CDR3 DNA is TGTGCCAGCGCGGGGAGCGGGGGCTCCAATGAGCAGTTCTTC. Its protein product is CASAGSGGSNEQFF. Full variable domain (missing parts from reference TRBV11-2 and TRBJ2-1): EAGVAQSPRYKIIEKRQSVAFWCNPISGHATLYWYQQILGQGPKLLIQFQNNGVVDDSQLPKDRFSAERLKGVDSTLKIQPAKLEDSAVYLCASAGSGGSNEQFFGPGTRLTVL.

This sequence joins TRBV29-1 and TRBJ1-4, with unresolved D. V lost 3 bases and J 4 bases, leaving 9 bases between the germline ends. Per germline, CDR1 SQVTM and CDR2 ANQGSEA. The CDR3 is 13 residues long. The CDR3 nucleotides are TGCAGCGTTGAGATATGGGGTAATGAAAAACTGTTTTTT. It is translated as CSVEIWGNEKLFF.

The sample holds many counts of this clonotype. V and J are TRBV5-1 and TRBJ2-3, with a tentative D call TRBD2 (5 bases). The germline CDR1 and CDR2 sequences are SGHRS and YFSETQ. The V and J ends lost 1 base and 6 bases respectively, with 12 bases between them. The CDR3 has 14 residues. The CDR3 loop is CASSLSGPGDTQYF. CDR3 nucleotides: TGCGCCAGCAGCTTGTCCGGTCCGGGGGATACGCAGTATTTT.

This clonotype has a count of ten or more. The chain couples TRBV6-5 to TRBJ1-2, with TRBD1 matching 9 bases. CDR3 length: 13 residues. J lost 6 bases, V lost 7 bases, and 6 bases had no gene match. Per the germline V gene, CDR1 is MNHEY and CDR2 is SVGAGI. The CDR3 DNA sequence: TGTGCCAGCAAGAGTAGGACAGGGGATGGCTACACCTTC. It translates to CASKSRTGDGYTF.

The chain combines TRBV25-1 with TRBJ1-6; 10 bases line up with TRBD1. Trimming at V came to 4 bases and at J to 10 bases, leaving 7 bases not matched to a gene. There are 15 residues in the CDR3. Germline V gene lookup returns CDR1 MGHDK and CDR2 SYGVNS. CDR3 sequence reads: CASSAPRDRGSPLHF. CDR3 in DNA: TGTGCCAGCAGTGCTCCCCGGGACAGGGGATCACCCCTCCACTTT. The full variable domain, rest sourced from reference TRBV25-1 and TRBJ1-6, is EADIYQTPRYLVIGTGKKITLECSQTMGHDKMYWYQQDPGMELHLIHYSYGVNSTEKGDLSSESTVSRIRTEHFPLTLESARPSHTSQYLCASSAPRDRGSPLHFGNGTRLTVT.

The V call is TRBV18, the J call TRBJ1-2; 8 bases are shared with TRBD1. Germline CDR1 and CDR2: KGHSH and LQKENI. Trimming removed 3 bases from V and 2 bases from J; junction bases left unmatched: 5. This CDR3 spans 15 amino acids. The CDR3 bases are TGTGCCAGCTCACCTCCGGACAGGGCAAACTATGGCTACACCTTC. It yields the protein CASSPPDRANYGYTF.

J is TRBJ1-3 and V is TRBV4-1, with 8 bases matching TRBD1. This CDR3 has 17 amino acids. CDR1 and CDR2 (germline): MGHRA, YSYEKL. The junction had 6 bases not matched to a gene; V was cut back by 0 bases and J by 2 bases. CDR3 in amino acids: CASSQEGDRGPGNTIYF. The CDR3 coding sequence is TGCGCCAGCAGCCAAGAGGGAGACAGGGGCCCTGGAAACACCATATATTTT.

This clonotype was seen repeatedly, ten times or more. The V call is TRBV20-1, the J call TRBJ1-6; perhaps TRBD1 as D (6 bases). V lost 4 bases to trimming and J lost 5 bases, with 12 bases between them. This CDR3 comprises 14 residues. The germline V gene has CDR1 DFQATT and CDR2 SNEGSKA (reference sequence). The CDR3 reads CSATGQSNNSPLHF. The DNA for the CDR3 is TGCAGTGCTACAGGACAGTCTAATAATTCACCCCTCCACTTT.

Many counts were recorded for this clonotype. This rearrangement joins TRBV20-1 to TRBJ2-7; tentatively, D is TRBD2 (6 bases). The CDR3 has 14 amino acids. V was trimmed by 5 bases and J by 3 bases, leaving 17 bases between them. Germline CDR1 DFQATT, CDR2 SNEGSKA (reference sequence). CDR3 region: CSASSGLRFYEQYF. The CDR3 DNA sequence: TGCAGTGCTTCCAGCGGGTTAAGGTTCTACGAGCAGTACTTC.